This T cell receptor beta chain originates from a study of blood T cells in healthy people across ages. Study results and caveats: Whereas aged donors had fewer naive CD4+ cells, long-lived donors had more of them and higher diversity.

Turning to this clonotype: As yet, its antigen is unknown.

The authors ran a second PCR of roughly 6 to 11 cycles using a sample-barcoded 5' primer and a J-beta primer mix. Using its own MiXCR run on the 5' RACE reads, TCRdb lists one record per CDR3 protein. The data hold approximately 780,000 distinct CDR3 sequences, with under 30% observed a single time. V lost 4 bases to trimming and J lost 10 bases, with 14 bases between them. This CDR3 comprises 14 residues. The same data also contributed to another study, on T cells of mothers and their children. This second study notes: With the M1S primer of the second PCR, sample barcodes and 2-4 random nucleotides were added. Mother-child pairs who were related displayed a slightly higher overlap than unrelated pairs, a difference that was non-significant.

The source is a boy younger than 18 in good health. Source material: blood. The chain recombines TRBV12-3 or TRBV12-4 with TRBJ1-6; the D gene is possibly TRBD1 (5 bases). Here the CDR3 reads CASSSAGTGSPLHF. CDR3 sequence (DNA): TGTGCCAGCAGTTCTGCCGGGACTGGCTCACCCCTCCACTTT.